This T cell receptor beta chain was captured by sequencing in a study of blood T cell repertoires in COVID-19. The germline V gene encodes CDR1 LGHDT and CDR2 YNNKEL (reference sequence). The CDR3 is 16 residues long. The germline V and J ends were trimmed by 6 bases and 0 bases, with 15 bases remaining between them. Seattle participants joined during active infection and were tracked over time. The repertoire was sequenced with immunoSEQ multiplex PCR; TCRdb's copy has only in-frame clones and lacks some. The repertoire has about 200,000 clones, 92% of them found once; the top ten carry more than 0.7%.

The receptor comes from a man aged 55 to 70 with COVID-19, enrolled during active disease. The chain employs TRBV3-1 (or the pseudogene TRBV3-2) and TRBJ2-1, with D possibly matching TRBD2 (5 bases). The sequencing sample was made of peripheral blood. CDR3 DNA sequence: TGTGCCAGCAGGGCGCGGGCGGGTTCCTCCTACAATGAGCAGTTCTTC. Translating gives CASRARAGSSYNEQFF.